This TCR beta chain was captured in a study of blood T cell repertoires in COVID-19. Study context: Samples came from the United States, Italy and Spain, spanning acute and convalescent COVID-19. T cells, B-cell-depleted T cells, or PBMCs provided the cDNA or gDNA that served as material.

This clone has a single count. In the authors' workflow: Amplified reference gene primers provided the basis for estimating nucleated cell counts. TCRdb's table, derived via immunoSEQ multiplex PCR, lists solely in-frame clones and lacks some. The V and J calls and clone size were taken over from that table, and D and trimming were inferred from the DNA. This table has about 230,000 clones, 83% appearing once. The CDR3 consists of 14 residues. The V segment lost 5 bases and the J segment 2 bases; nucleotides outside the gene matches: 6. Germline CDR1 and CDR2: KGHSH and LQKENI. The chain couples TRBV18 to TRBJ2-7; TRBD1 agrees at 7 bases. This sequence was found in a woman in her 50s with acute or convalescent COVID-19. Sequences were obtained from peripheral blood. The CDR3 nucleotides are TGTGCCAGCTCATACGGGACAGAGACCTACGAGCAGTACTTC. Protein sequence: CASSYGTETYEQYF. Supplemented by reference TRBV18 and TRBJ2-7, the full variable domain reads NAGVMQNPRHLVRRRGQEARLRCSPMKGHSHVYWYRQLPEEGLKFMVYLQKENIIDESGMPKERFSAEFPKEGPSILRIQQVVRGDSAAYFCASSYGTETYEQYFGPGTRLTVT.